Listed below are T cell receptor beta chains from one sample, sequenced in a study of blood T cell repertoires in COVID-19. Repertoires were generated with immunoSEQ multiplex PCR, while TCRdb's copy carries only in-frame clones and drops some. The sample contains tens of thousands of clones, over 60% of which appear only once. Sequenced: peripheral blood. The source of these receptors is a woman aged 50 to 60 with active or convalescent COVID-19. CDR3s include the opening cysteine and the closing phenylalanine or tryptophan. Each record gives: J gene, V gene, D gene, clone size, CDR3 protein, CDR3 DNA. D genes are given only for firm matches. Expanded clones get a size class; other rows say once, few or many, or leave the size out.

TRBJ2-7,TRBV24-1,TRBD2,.,CATSPASGSSNEQYF,TGTGCCACCAGTCCGGCTAGCGGGAGTTCGAACGAGCAGTACTTC
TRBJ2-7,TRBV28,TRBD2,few,CASSLGGGYEQYF,TGTGCCAGCAGTTTAGGGGGGGGATACGAGCAGTACTTC
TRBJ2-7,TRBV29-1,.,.,CSVAVTRGGEQYF,TGCAGCGTTGCGGTGACAAGGGGGGGCGAGCAGTACTTC
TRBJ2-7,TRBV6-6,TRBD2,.,CASRGTSGVGEQYF,TGTGCCAGCAGAGGGACTAGCGGGGTCGGCGAGCAGTACTTC
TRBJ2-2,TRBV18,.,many,CASSPEATSGTGELFF,TGTGCCAGCTCACCTGAGGCAACCTCGGGCACCGGGGAGCTGTTTTTT
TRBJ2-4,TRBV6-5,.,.,CASDRDNKNIQYF,TGTGCCAGCGATAGGGACAACAAAAACATTCAGTACTTC
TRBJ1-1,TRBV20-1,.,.,CSASSGMNTEAFF,TGCAGTGCTAGTTCGGGAATGAACACTGAAGCTTTCTTT
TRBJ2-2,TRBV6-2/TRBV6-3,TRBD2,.,CASSYSPSGDTGELFF,TGTGCCAGCAGTTACTCGCCTAGCGGGGACACCGGGGAGCTGTTTTTT
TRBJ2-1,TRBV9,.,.,CASSPQGGGLFEQFF,TGTGCCAGCAGCCCCCAAGGGGGGGGCTTATTTGAGCAGTTCTTC
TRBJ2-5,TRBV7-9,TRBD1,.,CASSLVTGGKETQYF,TGTGCCAGCAGCTTAGTCACAGGGGGCAAGGAGACCCAGTACTTC
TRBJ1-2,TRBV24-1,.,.,CATSAEGWGYTF,TGTGCCACCAGTGCCGAGGGCTGGGGCTACACCTTC
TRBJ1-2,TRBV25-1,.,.,CASQIDGGHGYTF,TGTGCCAGCCAAATCGACGGAGGGCATGGCTACACCTTC
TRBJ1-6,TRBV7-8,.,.,CASSLRGTPAGNSPLHF,TGTGCCAGCAGCTTAAGGGGGACCCCGGCTGGGAATTCACCCCTCCACTTT
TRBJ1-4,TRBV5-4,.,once,CASSLDRPTTNEKLFF,TGTGCCAGCAGCCTAGACAGGCCTACAACTAATGAAAAACTGTTTTTT
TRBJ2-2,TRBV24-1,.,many,CATSGNTGELFF,TGTGCCACCAGCGGGAACACCGGGGAGCTGTTTTTT
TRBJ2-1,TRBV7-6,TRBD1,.,CASSLVGTDTRNEQFF,TGTGCCAGCAGCTTAGTCGGGACAGACACGAGGAATGAGCAGTTCTTC
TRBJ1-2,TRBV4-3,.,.,CASSQEEGGTYGYTF,TGCGCCAGCAGCCAAGAGGAGGGGGGGACCTATGGCTACACCTTC
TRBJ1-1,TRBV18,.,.,CASSPRQGENTEAFF,TGTGCCAGCTCACCACGTCAGGGTGAGAACACTGAAGCTTTCTTT
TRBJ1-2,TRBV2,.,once,CASRGDVPNYGYTF,TGTGCCAGCCGGGGAGACGTGCCTAACTATGGCTACACCTTC
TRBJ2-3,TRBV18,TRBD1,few,CASSPTGTGGIGTQYF,TGTGCCAGCTCACCAACCGGGACAGGGGGCATCGGTACGCAGTATTTT
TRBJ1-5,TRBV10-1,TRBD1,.,CASSEQGARSNQPQHF,TGCGCCAGCAGTGAACAGGGGGCAAGGAGCAATCAGCCCCAGCATTTT
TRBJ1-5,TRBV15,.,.,CATSRVRSLSQPQHF,TGTGCCACCAGCAGAGTACGGAGTCTGTCTCAGCCCCAGCATTTT
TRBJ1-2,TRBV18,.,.,CASSRSEGGSGYTF,TGTGCCAGCTCAAGGTCGGAAGGAGGTAGTGGCTACACCTTC